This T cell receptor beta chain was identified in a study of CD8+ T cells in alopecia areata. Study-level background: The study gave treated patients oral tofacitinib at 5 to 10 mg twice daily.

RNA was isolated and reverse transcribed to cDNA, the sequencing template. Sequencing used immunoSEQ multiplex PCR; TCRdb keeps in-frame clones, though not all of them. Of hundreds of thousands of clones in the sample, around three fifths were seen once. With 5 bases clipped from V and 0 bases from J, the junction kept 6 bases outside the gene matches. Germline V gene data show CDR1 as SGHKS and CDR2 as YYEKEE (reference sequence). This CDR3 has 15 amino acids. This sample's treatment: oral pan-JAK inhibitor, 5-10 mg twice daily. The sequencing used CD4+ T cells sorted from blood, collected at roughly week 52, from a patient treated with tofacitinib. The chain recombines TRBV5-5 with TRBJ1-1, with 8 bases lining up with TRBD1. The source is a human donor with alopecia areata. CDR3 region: CASRGQVAVNTEAFF. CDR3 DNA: TGTGCCAGCAGGGGACAGGTTGCGGTGAACACTGAAGCTTTCTTT.